These 20 T cell receptor beta chains were sequenced from one sample in a study of Ad26.COV2.S vaccination and SARS-CoV-2 variants. Clones were read by immunoSEQ multiplex PCR, and TCRdb kept only the in-frame ones, dropping some. The data show about 440,000 clones, with 90% seen just once and less than 5.5% held by the top ten. As for treatment: roughly 19 received Ad26.COV2.S at low or high dose, single or two shots; 5 received placebo; per-sample allocation not given. Sampling happened 63 days after the first vaccine or placebo injection. Here the sequenced sample was peripheral blood, taken in a trial of Ad26.COV2.S vaccine versus placebo. All receptors derive from a person between 18 and 65 years old who received the Ad26.COV2.S COVID-19 vaccine or a placebo.

This chain joins TRBV10-3 and TRBJ2-5, with 11 bases fitting TRBD1. Germline V CDR1 and CDR2: ENHRY, SYGVKD. This CDR3 contains 13 residues. Germline trimming cut 10 bases from V and 2 bases from J; bases unmatched to any gene: 3. The CDR3 spells CATGTGGQETQYF. The CDR3 DNA sequence: TGTGCCACTGGGACAGGGGGACAAGAGACCCAGTACTTC.

J is TRBJ2-1 and V is TRBV9; 8 bases are a match to TRBD2. The germline CDR1 and CDR2 sequences are SGDLS and YYNGEE. The CDR3 loop spans 17 amino acids. The trim removed 3 bases at V and 3 bases at J, leaving 11 bases unmatched. This chain's CDR3 is CASSASLAVGFYNEQFF. CDR3 sequence (DNA): TGTGCCAGCAGCGCCTCACTAGCGGTCGGATTCTACAATGAGCAGTTCTTC. The full variable domain, its missing parts supplied by reference TRBV9 and TRBJ2-1, is DSGVTQTPKHLITATGQRVTLRCSPRSGDLSVYWYQQSLDQGLQFLIQYYNGEERAKGNILERFSAQQFPDLHSELNLSSLELGDSALYFCASSASLAVGFYNEQFFGPGTRLTVL.

J is TRBJ2-6 and V is TRBV10-3; D perhaps matches TRBD2 (5 bases). The germline V gene has CDR1 ENHRY and CDR2 SYGVKD. This CDR3 is 15 amino acids long. With 8 bases removed from V and 4 bases from J, the gap between germline ends came to 15 bases. The CDR3 DNA follows: TGTGCCATCGGGTTCACCGGAGGAGGGGCCAACGTCCTGACTTTC. It translates to CAIGFTGGGANVLTF.

This rearrangement joins TRBV9 to TRBJ1-4, with a possible D match to TRBD1 (5 bases). The CDR3 contains 14 residues. CDR1 and CDR2 from the germline V gene are SGDLS and YYNGEE. V shed 0 bases and J shed 10 bases, with 13 bases lying between them. The CDR3 sequence: CASSVGQRTAKLFF. The CDR3 region has the DNA TGTGCCAGCAGCGTAGGACAGAGGACTGCAAAACTGTTTTTT.

Of note for this clone: Distinct nucleotide sequences in the sample also encode this CDR3. V usage is TRBV30 and J usage is TRBJ1-2; 8 positions agree with TRBD1. CDR1 and CDR2 (germline): GTSNPN, SVGIG (reference sequence). The trim removed 7 bases at V and 3 bases at J, leaving 4 bases unmatched. CDR3 length: 12 residues. CDR3 sequence: CASQGADYGYTF. The CDR3 region has the DNA TGTGCCTCGCAGGGGGCAGACTATGGCTACACCTTC. Variable domain in full (rest from reference TRBV30 and TRBJ1-2): SQTIHQWPATLVQPVGSPLSLECTVEGTSNPNLYWYRQAAGRGLQLLFYSVGIGQISSEVPQNLSASRPQDRQFILSSKKLLLSDSGFYLCASQGADYGYTFGSGTRLTVV.

The chain links TRBV15 to TRBJ2-2; D might be TRBD1 (5 bases). Germline values: CDR1 LNHNV, CDR2 YYDKDF (reference sequence). The CDR3 is 16 amino acids. Trimming cost V 0 bases and J 1 base, with 9 bases left between them. In DNA, the CDR3 is TGTGCCACCAGCAGAGATCTAGGACAGAACACCGGGGAGCTGTTTTTT. It yields the protein CATSRDLGQNTGELFF.

The J gene is TRBJ1-1, the V gene TRBV28; possibly TRBD1 for D (5 bases). Trimming cost V 3 bases and J 6 bases, with 14 bases left between them. This CDR3 spans 14 amino acids. CDR1 is MDHEN, CDR2 SYDVKM, per germline. CDR3 loop: CASSLTVTRAEAFF. CDR3 nucleotide sequence: TGTGCCAGCAGTTTGACAGTTACTCGCGCTGAAGCTTTCTTT.

The chain links TRBV24-1 to TRBJ2-1; D not resolved. CDR1 is KGHDR and CDR2 is SFDVKD in the germline V gene. Trimming pared 7 bases from V and 6 bases from J, leaving 12 bases between. This CDR3 is 13 amino acids long. The CDR3 here is CATRDRPSNEQFF. DNA of the CDR3: TGTGCCACCAGAGACCGACCCTCCAATGAGCAGTTCTTC.

The chain is built from TRBV19 and TRBJ2-7; D gene unclear. This CDR3 comprises 17 residues. The V gene's germline CDR1 is LNHDA and CDR2 SQIVND (reference sequence). The V end lost 0 bases, the J end lost 5 bases, and 20 bases lay between the germline ends. CDR3 amino acids: CASSIDYRYGSFDEQYF. The CDR3 region has the DNA TGTGCCAGTAGTATAGATTACAGATATGGGTCGTTCGACGAGCAGTACTTC.

This clone was observed a few times. The chain has TRBV9 and TRBJ1-2; D possibly corresponds to TRBD1 (5 bases). CDR3 length: 17 amino acids. V lost 0 bases to trimming and J lost 1 base, with 16 bases between them. Per germline, CDR1 SGDLS and CDR2 YYNGEE. The chain's CDR3 is CASSVEGAETINYGYTF. In nucleotides, the CDR3 is TGTGCCAGCAGCGTAGAAGGGGCAGAAACAATTAACTATGGCTACACCTTC.

The J gene is TRBJ2-7, the V gene TRBV28; D unclear. The CDR3 is 13 amino acids. V was trimmed by 4 bases and J by 4 bases, leaving 11 bases between them. Germline lookup yields CDR1 MDHEN and CDR2 SYDVKM. The CDR3 DNA follows: TGTGCCAGCAGTTACCCCGGCCGGTACGAGCAGTACTTC. Translation gives CASSYPGRYEQYF. Together with reference TRBV28 and TRBJ2-7, the CDR3 gives the full variable domain: DVKVTQSSRYLVKRTGEKVFLECVQDMDHENMFWYRQDPGLGLRLIYFSYDVKMKEKGDIPEGYSVSREKKERFSLILESASTNQTSMYLCASSYPGRYEQYFGPGTRLTVT.

V usage is TRBV10-3 and J usage is TRBJ2-3, with TRBD2 matching 13 bases. In germline, CDR1 is ENHRY, CDR2 SYGVKD. CDR3 length: 15 amino acids. Germline trimming cut 6 bases from V and 1 base from J; bases unmatched to any gene: 1. CDR3 nucleotide sequence: TGTGCCATCAGCGGGACTAGCGGGGGCACAGATACGCAGTATTTT. This sequence encodes CAISGTSGGTDTQYF.

The chain links TRBV29-1 to TRBJ2-5; 9 bases are shared with TRBD2. The CDR3 contains 14 residues. Germline CDR1 and CDR2: SQVTM and ANQGSEA. The J segment lost 1 base and the V segment lost 6 bases, leaving 6 bases of the junction unmatched. The CDR3 DNA reads as TGCAGCGTCTCTCCGACTAGCGGCCAAGAGACCCAGTACTTC. Its protein product is CSVSPTSGQETQYF. Filled out from reference TRBV29-1 and TRBJ2-5, the complete variable domain reads SAVISQKPSRDICQRGTSLTIQCQVDSQVTMMFWYRQQPGQSLTLIATANQGSEATYESGFVIDKFPISRPNLTFSTLTVSNMSPEDSSIYLCSVSPTSGQETQYFGPGTRLLVL.

The chain combines TRBV5-1 with TRBJ2-5; D not resolved. The germline V gene encodes CDR1 SGHRS and CDR2 YFSETQ. This CDR3 is built from 11 residues. V gave up 0 bases and J gave up 5 bases, with 2 bases separating them. The CDR3 coding sequence is TGCGCCAGCAGCTTGGTGGAGACCCAGTACTTC. Translated: CASSLVETQYF.

J is TRBJ1-6 and V is TRBV14, with D hard to call. The germline CDR1 and CDR2 sequences are SGHDN and FVKESK. Trimming cost V 1 base and J 0 bases, with 4 bases left between them. This CDR3 is built from 15 residues. CDR3 DNA: TGTGCCAGCAGCCAAGCAGTCTCCTATAATTCACCCCTCCACTTT. It translates to CASSQAVSYNSPLHF.

The rearrangement links TRBV4-1 to TRBJ1-2; D call uncertain. This CDR3 region has 13 residues. V was trimmed by 2 bases and J by 8 bases, leaving 12 bases between them. Germline-derived CDR1 and CDR2 are MGHRA and YSYEKL. The CDR3 region has the DNA TGCGCCAGCAGCCAAACTAGGGTTTTGGGCTACACCTTC. It yields the protein CASSQTRVLGYTF.

This clone was seen only a few times. This chain links TRBV4-2 with TRBJ2-1; 10 nucleotides match TRBD2. This CDR3 contains 16 residues. Unmatched junction bases numbered 9, after V lost 2 bases and J lost 8 bases. Germline V CDR1 and CDR2: LGHNA, YNFKEQ. In nucleotides, the CDR3 is TGTGCCAGCAGCCAAATTAGCGGGAGGTTGTCCGATGAGCAGTTCTTC. Residues: CASSQISGRLSDEQFF.

The rearrangement uses TRBV6-5 and TRBJ2-7; 7 bases fit TRBD1. Looked up from germline, CDR1 is MNHEY and CDR2 is SVGAGI. Trimming removed 3 bases from V and 0 bases from J; junction bases left unmatched: 5. This CDR3 spans 15 amino acids. CDR3 in DNA: TGTGCCAGCAGTTATGGGACAGCCCTCTCCTACGAGCAGTACTTC. Residues: CASSYGTALSYEQYF.

The rearrangement links TRBV18 to TRBJ2-5; TRBD1 agrees at 9 bases. The germline gives CDR1 KGHSH, CDR2 LQKENI. The CDR3 contains 16 residues. J gave up 5 bases and V 6 bases, and 13 bases lay outside the gene matches. The CDR3 loop reads CASSPSRQGGRETQYF. The DNA of the CDR3 is TGTGCCAGCTCCCCCTCGAGACAGGGGGGTCGCGAGACCCAGTACTTC.

The rearrangement uses TRBV6-2 or TRBV6-3 and TRBJ1-6; no firm D call. Germline CDR1 reads MNHEY; CDR2 reads SVGEGT. The length of the CDR3 is 15 residues. Trimming removed 4 bases from V and 5 bases from J, with 12 bases in between. The CDR3 loop reads CASSSVVLNNSPLHF. CDR3 sequence (DNA): TGTGCCAGCAGTTCGGTGGTGCTTAATAATTCACCCCTCCACTTT.